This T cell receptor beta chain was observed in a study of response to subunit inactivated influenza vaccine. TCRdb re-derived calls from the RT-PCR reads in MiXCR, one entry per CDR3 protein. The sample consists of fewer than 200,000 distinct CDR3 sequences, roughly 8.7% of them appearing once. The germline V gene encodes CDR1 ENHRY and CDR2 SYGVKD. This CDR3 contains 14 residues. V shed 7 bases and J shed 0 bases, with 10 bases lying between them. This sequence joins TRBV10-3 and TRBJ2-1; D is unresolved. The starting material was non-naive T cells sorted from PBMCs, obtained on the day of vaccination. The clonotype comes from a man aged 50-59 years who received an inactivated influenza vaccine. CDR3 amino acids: CAIIGSSSYNEQFF. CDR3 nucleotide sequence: TGTGCCATCATTGGCTCGAGCTCCTACAATGAGCAGTTCTTC.